This T cell receptor (beta chain) originates from a study of spatial heterogeneity in lung cancer. Background on the study: Raw-read counts averaged over ten per unique TCR and UMI combination. Study conclusions and caveats: Blood showed ubiquitous tumor TCRs more often at resection than at routine follow-up.

This clonotype has ten or more counts. Antigen unknown. Unique molecular identifiers tagged every individual TCR cDNA molecule. TCRdb processed the 5' RACE reads anew with MiXCR; each CDR3 protein has one entry. The sample lists about 36,000 distinct CDR3 sequences, around 5.5% seen once, with around 26% in the top ten. Time point specified: sample taken at primary tumor resection. The study sequenced unsorted whole RNA from tumor, nontumor lung or frozen PBMC. The donor group consisted of around 77 patients who had untreated, early-stage non-small cell lung cancer. The clonotype comes from a female donor with early-stage non-small cell lung cancer. The specimen was PBMCs, collected at surgery.

The CDR3 nucleotides are TGTGCCAGCAGTTTACGTGTCTCCTACGAGCAGTACTTC. It codes for CASSLRVSYEQYF. V gene TRBV28 combines with J gene TRBJ2-7; no definite D call. This CDR3 is 13 amino acids long. V was pared by 2 bases and J by 0 bases, with 5 bases between. Germline V gene lookup returns CDR1 MDHEN and CDR2 SYDVKM. Filled out from reference TRBV28 and TRBJ2-7, the complete variable domain reads DVKVTQSSRYLVKRTGEKVFLECVQDMDHENMFWYRQDPGLGLRLIYFSYDVKMKEKGDIPEGYSVSREKKERFSLILESASTNQTSMYLCASSLRVSYEQYFGPGTRLTVT.